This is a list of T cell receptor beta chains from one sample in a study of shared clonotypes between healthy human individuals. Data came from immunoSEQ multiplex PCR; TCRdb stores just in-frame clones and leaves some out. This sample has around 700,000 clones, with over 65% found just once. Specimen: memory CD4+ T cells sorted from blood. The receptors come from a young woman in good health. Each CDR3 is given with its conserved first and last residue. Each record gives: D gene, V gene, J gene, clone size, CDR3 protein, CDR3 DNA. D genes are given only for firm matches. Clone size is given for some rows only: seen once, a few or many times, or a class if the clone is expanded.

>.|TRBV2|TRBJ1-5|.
CASNTGLYQPQHF
TGTGCCAGCAATACAGGGCTTTATCAGCCCCAGCATTTT
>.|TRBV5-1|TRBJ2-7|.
CASSPGTWESSYEQYF
TGCGCCAGCTCCCCTGGGACGTGGGAGAGCTCCTACGAGCAGTACTTC
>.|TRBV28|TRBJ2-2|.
CASSFEVLSSTGELFF
TGTGCCAGCAGTTTTGAGGTTTTGAGTTCAACCGGGGAGCTGTTTTTT
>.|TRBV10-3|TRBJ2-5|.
CAISESKEETQYF
TGTGCCATCAGTGAGTCGAAAGAAGAGACCCAGTACTTC
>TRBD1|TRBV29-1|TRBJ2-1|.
CSVGRVDREIPFNEQFF
TGCAGCGTTGGTCGAGTTGACAGGGAGATTCCGTTTAATGAGCAGTTCTTC
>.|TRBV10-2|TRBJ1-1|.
CASRGTQGLNTEAFF
TGCGCCAGCAGGGGCACCCAGGGTTTGAACACTGAAGCTTTCTTT
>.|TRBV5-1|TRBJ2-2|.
CASSFEGRNTGELFF
TGCGCCAGCAGCTTTGAGGGAAGGAACACCGGGGAGCTGTTTTTT
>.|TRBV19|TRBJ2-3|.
CASRDLRRGLGTDTQYF
TGTGCCAGTCGAGATTTGAGGAGGGGGCTGGGCACAGATACGCAGTATTTT
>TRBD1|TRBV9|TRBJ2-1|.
CASSVLQGNYNEQFF
TGTGCCAGCAGCGTGCTACAGGGGAATTACAATGAGCAGTTCTTC
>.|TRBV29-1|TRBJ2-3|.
CSGGWGRDTQYF
TGCAGTGGAGGGTGGGGCCGGGATACGCAGTATTTT
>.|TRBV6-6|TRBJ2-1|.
CASSSQGRDNEQFF
TGTGCCAGCAGTTCCCAGGGGAGGGACAATGAGCAGTTCTTC
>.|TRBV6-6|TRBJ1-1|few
CASRTEFTEAFF
TGTGCCAGCAGGACAGAATTCACTGAAGCTTTCTTT
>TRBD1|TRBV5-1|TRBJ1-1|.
CASSWGQGGTEAFF
TGCGCCAGCAGCTGGGGACAGGGCGGCACTGAAGCTTTCTTT
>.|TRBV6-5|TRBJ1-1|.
CASSSTPLGTEAFF
TGTGCCAGCAGTTCGACCCCCCTTGGGACTGAAGCTTTCTTT
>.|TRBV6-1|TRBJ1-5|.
CASSERGGADGQPQHF
TGTGCCAGCAGTGAACGGGGAGGGGCGGATGGTCAGCCCCAGCATTTT
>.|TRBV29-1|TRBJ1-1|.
CSAREDTEAFF
TGCAGCGCCCGCGAGGACACTGAAGCTTTCTTT
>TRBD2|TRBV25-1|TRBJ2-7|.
CASSGNSGSNYEQYF
TGTGCCAGCAGTGGAAATAGCGGGAGTAACTACGAGCAGTACTTC
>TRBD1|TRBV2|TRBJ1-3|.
CASRKTGAGNTIYF
TGTGCCAGCAGGAAGACAGGGGCTGGAAACACCATATATTTT
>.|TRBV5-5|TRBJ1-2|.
CASSSHQANYGYTF
TGTGCCAGCAGCTCTCACCAGGCGAACTATGGCTACACCTTC
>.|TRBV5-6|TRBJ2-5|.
CASSPTGQTETQYF
TGTGCCAGCAGCCCGACAGGACAGACAGAGACCCAGTACTTC
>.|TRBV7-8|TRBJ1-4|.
CASSPGTLNEKLFF
TGTGCCAGCAGCCCCGGGACGCTTAATGAAAAACTGTTTTTT
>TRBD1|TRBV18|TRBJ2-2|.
CASSPGIAGTGNTGELFF
TGTGCCAGCTCACCAGGGATTGCCGGGACAGGGAACACCGGGGAGCTGTTTTTT
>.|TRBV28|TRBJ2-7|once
CASSPNSYEQYF
TGTGCCAGCAGCCCCAACTCCTACGAGCAGTACTTC
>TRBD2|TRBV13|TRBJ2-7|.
CASSSPFLAGEGYEQYF
TGTGCCAGCAGCTCCCCCTTTCTCGCGGGAGAAGGCTACGAGCAGTACTTC
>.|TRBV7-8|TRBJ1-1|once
CASSLPEHYEAFF
TGTGCCAGCAGCTTACCAGAGCACTATGAAGCTTTCTTT
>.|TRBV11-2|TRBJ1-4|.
CASSLGRGGVLNEKLFF
TGTGCCAGCAGCTTAGGTAGAGGAGGGGTCCTTAATGAAAAACTGTTTTTT
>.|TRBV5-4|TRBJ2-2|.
CASSPRTNTGELFF
TGTGCCAGCAGCCCGAGGACTAACACCGGGGAGCTGTTTTTT
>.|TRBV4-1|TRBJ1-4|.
CASSNPGRKGEKLFF
TGCGCCAGCAGCAACCCAGGGAGAAAGGGTGAAAAACTGTTTTTT
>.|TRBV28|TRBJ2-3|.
CASSFSSRAGTDTQYF
TGTGCCAGCAGTTTTTCCTCGAGGGCTGGCACAGATACGCAGTATTTT
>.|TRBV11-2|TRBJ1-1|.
CASSLGQGWTTEAFF
TGTGCCAGCAGCCTGGGTCAGGGGTGGACCACTGAAGCTTTCTTT
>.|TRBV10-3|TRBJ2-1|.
CAISAELSSYNEQFF
TGTGCCATCAGTGCGGAGTTGAGCTCCTACAATGAGCAGTTCTTC
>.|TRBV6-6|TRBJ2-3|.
CASSLSTDTQYF
TGTGCCAGCAGTTTGAGCACAGATACGCAGTATTTT
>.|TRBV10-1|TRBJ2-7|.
CASSRGGYEQYF
TGCGCCAGCAGCAGGGGTGGCTACGAGCAGTACTTC
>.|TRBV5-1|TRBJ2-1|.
CASSSSSGASYNEQFF
TGCGCCAGCAGCTCGTCATCAGGGGCGAGTTACAATGAGCAGTTCTTC
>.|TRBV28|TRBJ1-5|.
CASRVVGVNQPQHF
TGTGCCAGCAGGGTCGTGGGCGTTAATCAGCCCCAGCATTTT
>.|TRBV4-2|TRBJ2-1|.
CASSPRSRGFSYNEQFF
TGTGCCAGCAGCCCTAGAAGTAGGGGTTTTTCCTACAATGAGCAGTTCTTC
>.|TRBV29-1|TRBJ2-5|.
CSVEYTRQETQYF
TGCAGCGTTGAGTATACAAGGCAGGAGACCCAGTACTTC
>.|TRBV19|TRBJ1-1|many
CASSSPPAAGLMNTEAFF
TGTGCCAGTAGTTCCCCCCCAGCGGCAGGGCTCATGAACACTGAAGCTTTCTTT
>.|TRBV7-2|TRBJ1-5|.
CASSLGGWSNQPQHF
TGTGCCAGCAGCTTAGGGGGATGGAGCAATCAGCCCCAGCATTTT
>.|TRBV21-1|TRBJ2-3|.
CASSRTTRGLSDTQYF
TGTGCCAGCAGCCGGACGACCAGGGGGCTGTCAGATACGCAGTATTTT
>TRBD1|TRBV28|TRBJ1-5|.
CASRPGGGNQPQHF
TGTGCCAGCAGGCCAGGGGGCGGCAATCAGCCCCAGCATTTT
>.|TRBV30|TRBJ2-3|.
CAWDRDGQWYTQYF
TGTGCCTGGGACCGGGACGGTCAGTGGTATACGCAGTATTTT
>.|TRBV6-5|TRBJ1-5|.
CASRTTGGQGQPQHF
TGTGCCAGCAGAACTACGGGGGGCCAGGGACAGCCCCAGCATTTT
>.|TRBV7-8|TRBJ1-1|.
CASSLAGAGEVWGTEAFF
TGTGCCAGCAGCTTAGCCGGCGCGGGTGAGGTGTGGGGGACTGAAGCTTTCTTT
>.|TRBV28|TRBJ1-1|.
CASSLGGSTEAFF
TGTGCCAGCAGTTTGGGTGGGAGCACTGAAGCTTTCTTT
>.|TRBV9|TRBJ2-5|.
CASSTYYGQETQYF
TGTGCCAGCAGCACCTATTACGGCCAAGAGACCCAGTACTTC
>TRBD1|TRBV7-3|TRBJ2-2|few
CASSPGTVRTGELFF
TGTGCCAGCAGCCCGGGGACAGTTCGGACCGGGGAGCTGTTTTTT
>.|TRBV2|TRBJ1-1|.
CASKGLSLMNTEAFF
TGTGCCAGCAAGGGGTTATCCCTCATGAACACTGAAGCTTTCTTT